A single sample is the source of the 32 T cell receptor beta chains below, sequenced in a study of shared clonotypes between healthy human individuals. The data were produced by immunoSEQ multiplex PCR, yet TCRdb's version contains in-frame clones alone and is incomplete. Seen here are 2,100,000 or so clones, nearly 97% observed once, and the top ten hold roughly 0.13%. Sample: naive CD4+ T cells sorted from blood. Subset given: CD45RA+ positively selected. Every receptor here comes from a man between 18 and 29 years old in good health.

The genes are TRBV10-2 and TRBJ2-2, with 16 positions matching TRBD2. The V gene end was trimmed by 2 bases and the J gene end by 0 bases; junction bases not matched to a gene: 9. CDR1 and CDR2 (germline): WSHSY, SAAADI. The CDR3 sequence is 21 residues long. The DNA for the CDR3 is TGCGCCAGCAGTGAGACTCTCTCGGGACTAGCGGGGGGGCCGAACACCGGGGAGCTGTTTTTT. This encodes CASSETLSGLAGGPNTGELFF.

V and J are TRBV27 and TRBJ2-7, with a weak D call TRBD1 (7 bases). V was cut by 5 bases and J by 3 bases, with 11 bases left in between. Germline V CDR1 and CDR2: MNHEY, SMNVEV (reference sequence). CDR3 length: 13 amino acids. CDR3 protein: CASSPGGHYEQYF. For the CDR3, the DNA is TGTGCCAGCAGTCCAGGGGGGCACTACGAGCAGTACTTC.

The chain joins TRBV6-6 to TRBJ1-2, with 7 positions matching TRBD1. The CDR3 has 14 amino acids. The V gene end was trimmed by 6 bases and the J gene end by 9 bases; junction bases not matched to a gene: 13. The germline V gene encodes CDR1 MNHNY and CDR2 SVGAGI (reference sequence). In nucleotides, the CDR3 is TGTGCCAGCAGCTCGCTCGGGACAGCCGATAGCTACACCTTC. Residues: CASSSLGTADSYTF.

This clone was recorded only once. Other DNA sequences in this specimen translate into the identical CDR3. The J gene is TRBJ1-1, the V gene TRBV6-5; D remains unclear. The length of the CDR3 is 12 residues. Between the trimmed V and J ends, which lost 9 bases and 0 bases, there was a span of 8 bases. CDR1 is MNHEY and CDR2 is SVGAGI in the germline V gene. In DNA, the CDR3 is TGTGCCAGTTCCTCAATGAACACTGAAGCTTTCTTT. Amino acids: CASSSMNTEAFF.

V usage is TRBV19 and J usage is TRBJ1-1; D gene unclear. Trimming cost V 5 bases and J 0 bases, with 10 bases left between them. Germline V gene sequence: CDR1 LNHDA, CDR2 SQIVND (reference sequence). The CDR3 extends over 14 amino acids. This chain's CDR3 is CASSLREMNTEAFF. In nucleotides, the CDR3 is TGTGCCAGTAGTTTGAGAGAAATGAACACTGAAGCTTTCTTT.

The chain combines TRBV19 with TRBJ1-5; no reliable D call. The CDR3 runs 16 residues. Germline CDR1 is LNHDA and CDR2 is SQIVND (reference sequence). Trimming removed 1 base from V and 1 base from J, with 11 bases in between. CDR3 sequence: CASSIGGSWSNQPQHF. CDR3 nucleotide sequence: TGTGCCAGTAGTATAGGCGGCAGTTGGAGCAATCAGCCCCAGCATTTT.

This chain links TRBV15 with TRBJ1-1, with D tentatively TRBD1 (6 bases). The CDR3 has 16 residues. CDR1 and CDR2 from the germline V gene are LNHNV and YYDKDF (reference sequence). V lost 3 bases and J lost 4, with 18 bases in between. The CDR3 region has the DNA TGTGCCACCAGCAGGGACCTGACAGGTTTTAGCACTGAAGCTTTCTTT. Translation: CATSRDLTGFSTEAFF.

Points on this clone: At one of its ends the junction is not consistent with the germline gene, which may arise from a read error. V gene TRBV11-2 combines with J gene TRBJ1-6; D gene unclear. This CDR3 comprises 16 residues. From germline, CDR1 is SGHAT and CDR2 FQNNGV. CDR3 in DNA: TGCGCCAGCAGCCAAGACGGGGTTCCCAGGAATTCACCCCTCCACTTT. It specifies CASSQDGVPRNSPLHF.

The chain has TRBV29-1 and TRBJ2-1, with a weak D call TRBD2 (6 bases). This CDR3 is built from 15 residues. Trimming took off 1 base at V and 8 bases at J, with 18 bases between the two ends. Germline V gives CDR1 SQVTM, CDR2 ANQGSEA. The CDR3 DNA reads as TGCAGCGTTGAAGGGAGAGGGTGGGAGGCATATGAGCAGTTCTTC. The encoded protein is CSVEGRGWEAYEQFF.

The chain links TRBV7-3 to TRBJ2-3, with 8 bases fitting TRBD2. Per germline, CDR1 SGHTA and CDR2 FQGTGA. With 6 bases clipped from V and 3 bases from J, the junction kept 5 bases outside the gene matches. The CDR3 contains 14 residues. The CDR3 spells CASSSRGGTDTQYF. The CDR3 nucleotides read TGTGCCAGCAGTTCCCGGGGGGGAACAGATACGCAGTATTTT.

This chain connects TRBV18 to TRBJ2-3; 11 nucleotides line up with TRBD2. CDR3 size: 17 residues. Germline V lookup: CDR1 KGHSH, CDR2 LQKENI. Trimming took 3 bases from V and 5 from J; bases not matched to a gene: 10. The CDR3 reads CASSPPLLAGGLDTQYF. CDR3 coding DNA: TGTGCCAGCTCACCCCCCCTCCTAGCGGGGGGACTAGATACGCAGTATTTT.

This clone was found once. This chain joins TRBV11-2 and TRBJ2-1; 8 nucleotides line up with TRBD1. V lost 4 bases to trimming and J lost 4 bases; unmatched junction nucleotides: 9. From germline, CDR1 is SGHAT and CDR2 FQNNGV. The CDR3 runs to 16 residues. CDR3 loop: CASSSRRDRQYNEQFF. The CDR3 coding sequence is TGTGCCAGCAGCTCACGAAGGGACAGGCAATACAATGAGCAGTTCTTC.

The chain has TRBV30 and TRBJ2-3; TRBD1 is a possible D gene (5 bases). With 2 bases removed from V and 5 bases from J, the gap between germline ends came to 11 bases. Germline V gives CDR1 GTSNPN, CDR2 SVGIG (reference sequence). The CDR3 extends over 13 amino acids. In DNA, the CDR3 is TGTGCCTGGAGTCAGGGTCTCGAAGATACGCAGTATTTT. Protein product: CAWSQGLEDTQYF.

The V and J genes are TRBV9 and TRBJ1-4, with D tentatively TRBD1 (5 bases). Trimming cost V 4 bases and J 8 bases, with 18 bases left between them. CDR1 and CDR2 from the germline V gene are SGDLS and YYNGEE. The CDR3 runs 15 residues. The CDR3 sequence: CASSLAGRGREKLFF. The CDR3 DNA is TGTGCCAGCAGCCTCGCGGGGAGGGGAAGGGAAAAACTGTTTTTT.

This clone was observed a handful of times. The genes are TRBV7-9 and TRBJ2-7; D gene ambiguous. The CDR3 extends over 13 amino acids. In germline, CDR1 is SEHNR, CDR2 FQNEAQ (reference sequence). V was pared by 5 bases and J by 5 bases, with 13 bases between. The CDR3 reads CASSLMASHEQYF. The DNA of the CDR3 is TGTGCCAGCAGCCTAATGGCATCCCACGAGCAGTACTTC.

Concerning this clone itself: Other DNA sequences in the sample encode the same CDR3. The chain combines TRBV10-3 with TRBJ2-5; D uncertain. The CDR3 has 13 amino acids. V lost 0 bases, J lost 5 bases, and 7 bases lay in between. Germline lookup yields CDR1 ENHRY and CDR2 SYGVKD. CDR3 protein: CAISESAPETQYF. CDR3 DNA sequence: TGTGCCATCAGTGAGTCGGCCCCTGAGACCCAGTACTTC.

This clone was picked up one time. V is TRBV7-3 and J is TRBJ1-6; D is unclear. CDR3 length: 16 amino acids. Germline lookup yields CDR1 SGHTA and CDR2 FQGTGA. V was clipped by 2 bases and J by 5 bases, with 13 bases between them. The CDR3 nucleotides are TGTGCCAGCAGCTTATTAGGGTCGGGGAATAATTCACCCCTCCACTTT. Encoded protein: CASSLLGSGNNSPLHF.

This clone is a singleton in its sample. The rearrangement joins TRBV30 to TRBJ2-2; 11 bases line up with TRBD1. V was pared by 3 bases and J by 4 bases, with 7 bases of the junction left unmatched. The CDR3 extends over 16 amino acids. Per germline, CDR1 GTSNPN and CDR2 SVGIG (reference sequence). The CDR3 nucleotides read TGTGCCTGGAGAACTCCGGGACAGGGGGGCACCGGGGAGCTGTTTTTT. Protein: CAWRTPGQGGTGELFF.

This clone was counted a single time. The chain carries TRBV5-1 and TRBJ2-4; D is unclear. Germline CDR1 and CDR2: SGHRS and YFSETQ. This CDR3 region has 16 residues. Trimming shortened V by 4 bases and J by 3 bases, and 17 bases separated the two germline ends. CDR3 sequence: CASSPGPSSGKNIQYF. The DNA for the CDR3 is TGCGCCAGCAGCCCCGGACCCTCTTCGGGCAAAAACATTCAGTACTTC.

This chain joins TRBV18 and TRBJ2-1, with 11 bases aligning to TRBD2. The CDR3 spans 18 residues. Germline V gives CDR1 KGHSH, CDR2 LQKENI. The ends lost 3 bases at V and 0 bases at J; junction bases unmatched: 7. As DNA, the CDR3 is TGTGCCAGCTCACCGCCGGGACTAGCGGTTAGCTCCTACAATGAGCAGTTCTTC. Protein sequence: CASSPPGLAVSSYNEQFF.

The genes are TRBV19 and TRBJ1-6, with 7 bases that match TRBD1. Germline loops: CDR1 LNHDA, CDR2 SQIVND (reference sequence). V shed 4 bases and J 5 bases; nucleotides not matched to a gene: 2. The CDR3 length is 14 residues. As DNA, the CDR3 is TGTGCCAGTAGTAGGGACAGCAATAATTCACCCCTCCACTTT. Its translation: CASSRDSNNSPLHF.

This CDR3 is CASSVNRAGNEKLFF. The CDR3 bases are TGTGCCAGCAGCGTCAACAGGGCGGGAAATGAAAAACTGTTTTTT. The J gene is TRBJ1-4, the V gene TRBV5-4; TRBD1 might be the D (6 bases). This CDR3 has 15 residues. Germline V gene data show CDR1 as SGHNT and CDR2 as YYREEE (reference sequence). V lost 4 bases and J lost 5, with 15 bases in between. The entire variable domain, with the rest obtained from reference TRBV5-4 and TRBJ1-4, is as follows: ETGVTQSPTHLIKTRGQQVTLRCSSQSGHNTVSWYQQALGQGPQFIFQYYREEENGRGNFPPRFSGLQFPNYSSELNVNALELDDSALYLCASSVNRAGNEKLFFGSGTQLSVL.

The chain has TRBV5-5 and TRBJ1-4, with D maybe TRBD1 (5 bases). V lost 3 bases, J lost 0 bases, and 15 bases lay in between. This CDR3 has 17 amino acids. Germline V gene data show CDR1 as SGHKS and CDR2 as YYEKEE (reference sequence). The DNA of the CDR3 is TGTGCCAGCAGCTGGGACCTCGTACCCACAACTAATGAAAAACTGTTTTTT. Its translation: CASSWDLVPTTNEKLFF.

This chain links TRBV6-1 with TRBJ2-4; either TRBD1 or TRBD2 may supply D (5 bases each). The CDR3 covers 11 residues. Germline CDR1 and CDR2: MNHNS and SASEGT. V gave up 8 bases and J gave up 5 bases, with 7 bases separating them. The CDR3 region is CASQGENIQYF. The DNA for the CDR3 is TGTGCCAGCCAGGGAGAAAACATTCAGTACTTC.

The chain recombines TRBV2 with TRBJ2-5; no firm D call. This CDR3 has 13 amino acids. Germline CDR1 is SNHLY and CDR2 is FYNNEI. Trimming left V 4 bases short and J 2 bases short, with 8 bases between. CDR3 sequence reads: CASSVIAQETQYF. The CDR3 DNA sequence: TGTGCCAGCAGTGTTATAGCTCAAGAGACCCAGTACTTC.

This clone was detected only once. The rearrangement uses TRBV10-1 and TRBJ2-7; TRBD1 matches at 8 bases. There are 14 residues in the CDR3. Germline V gives CDR1 WNHNN, CDR2 SYGVQD (reference sequence). Unmatched junction bases numbered 6, after V lost 6 bases and J lost 2 bases. The CDR3 region is CASSGGTGAYEQYF. The CDR3 DNA reads TGCGCCAGCAGCGGAGGGACAGGAGCCTACGAGCAGTACTTC.

J is TRBJ2-3 and V is TRBV29-1; 15 positions agree with TRBD2. V trimming: 4 bases; J trimming: 3 bases; junction bases outside the gene matches: 8. Germline CDR1 reads SQVTM; CDR2 reads ANQGSEA. This CDR3 has 17 amino acids. The CDR3 DNA reads TGCAGCGTTGGGACTAGCGGGGGGGCCATCATAACAGATACGCAGTATTTT. It specifies CSVGTSGGAIITDTQYF.

CDR3 nucleotide sequence: TGTGCCAGCAGTGAAGTCCGGGCTAGCGGGCTTACGCAGTATTTT. This encodes CASSEVRASGLTQYF. V usage is TRBV2 and J usage is TRBJ2-3; TRBD2 aligns across 8 bases. Germline assignment: CDR1 SNHLY and CDR2 FYNNEI. The ends lost 1 base at V and 8 bases at J; junction bases unmatched: 8. CDR3 length: 15 amino acids.

Comment on this clone: Other DNA sequences in the same sample also yield this CDR3. The genes are TRBV30 and TRBJ1-2, with D possibly being TRBD1 (5 bases). Germline CDR1 is GTSNPN and CDR2 is SVGIG (reference sequence). The CDR3 is 12 residues long. The ends were cut back, 3 bases at V and 4 bases at J, with 9 bases in the middle. The CDR3 loop reads CAWRGLSYGYTF. The CDR3, as DNA: TGTGCCTGGAGGGGACTGTCCTATGGCTACACCTTC.

The rearrangement joins TRBV15 to TRBJ1-1; D remains unclear. This CDR3 has 15 amino acids. Germline loops: CDR1 LNHNV, CDR2 YYDKDF (reference sequence). Trimming removed 2 bases at V and 4 bases at J, with 14 bases between. This CDR3 is CATSRRRDSATEAFF. CDR3 DNA: TGTGCCACCAGCAGACGAAGAGATTCGGCCACTGAAGCTTTCTTT.

This chain uses TRBV13 with TRBJ1-3; a weak D match, TRBD1 (5 bases). This CDR3 has 14 amino acids. V was shortened by 6 bases and J by 4 bases, with 13 bases between the two germline ends. Germline V gene data show CDR1 as PRHDT and CDR2 as FYEKMQ (reference sequence). CDR3 nucleotide sequence: TGTGCCAGCAGACTTACAGGTTCCGGAAACACCATATATTTT. Its protein product is CASRLTGSGNTIYF.

This chain connects TRBV6-5 to TRBJ1-2; D remains ambiguous. The CDR3 runs 16 residues. Germline V gene sequence: CDR1 MNHEY, CDR2 SVGAGI. V was shortened by 0 bases and J by 0 bases, with 11 bases between the two germline ends. CDR3 residues: CASSYSGRSTNYGYTF. The CDR3 DNA sequence: TGTGCCAGCAGTTACTCCGGCAGGTCCACTAACTATGGCTACACCTTC.